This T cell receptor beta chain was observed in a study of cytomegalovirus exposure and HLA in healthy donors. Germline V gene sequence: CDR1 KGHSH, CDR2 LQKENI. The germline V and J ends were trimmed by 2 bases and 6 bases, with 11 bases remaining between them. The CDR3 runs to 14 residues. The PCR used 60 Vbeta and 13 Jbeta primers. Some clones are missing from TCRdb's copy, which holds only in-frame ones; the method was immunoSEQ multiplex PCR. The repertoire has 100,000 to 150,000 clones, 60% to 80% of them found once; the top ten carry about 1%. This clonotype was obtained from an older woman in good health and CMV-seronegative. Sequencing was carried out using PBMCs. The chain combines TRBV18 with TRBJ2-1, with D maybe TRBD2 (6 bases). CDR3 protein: CASSPVGGFNEQFF. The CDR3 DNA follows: TGTGCCAGCTCACCAGTTGGAGGGTTCAATGAGCAGTTCTTC.